This entry lists 27 T cell receptor beta chains sequenced from one sample in a study of OX40 agonist ivuxolimab in advanced cancers. The repertoire was sequenced with immunoSEQ multiplex PCR; TCRdb's copy has only in-frame clones and lacks some. The sample carries 70,000 to 95,000 clones, under 95% recorded once. The sample consisted of CD4+ or CD8+ T cells sorted from blood, taken in a trial of the OX40 agonist ivuxolimab. All receptors come from an adult with an advanced solid tumor such as melanoma, head and neck, liver or kidney cancer.

The chain has TRBV10-3 and TRBJ2-5, with D perhaps matching TRBD1 or TRBD2 (6 bases each). Germline V gene lookup returns CDR1 ENHRY and CDR2 SYGVKD. V was shortened by 4 bases and J by 5 bases, with 14 bases between the two germline ends. The CDR3 length is 14 residues. This CDR3 is CAISASGEVETQYF. CDR3 coding DNA: TGTGCCATCAGTGCTTCAGGGGAGGTGGAGACCCAGTACTTC.

V and J are TRBV28 and TRBJ2-7, with 8 nucleotides matching TRBD1. This CDR3 spans 13 amino acids. Germline lookup yields CDR1 MDHEN and CDR2 SYDVKM. V gave up 3 bases and J gave up 6 bases; unmatched junction bases: 4. DNA for the CDR3: TGTGCCAGCAGTTTGTACAGGGGGGCCGAGCAGTACTTC. As protein: CASSLYRGAEQYF.

This clone was picked up one time. The rearrangement uses TRBV5-4 and TRBJ2-7; D is perhaps TRBD1 (5 bases). V was cut by 0 bases and J by 2 bases, with 9 bases left in between. This CDR3 has 14 residues. Per the germline V gene, CDR1 is SGHNT and CDR2 is YYREEE (reference sequence). The CDR3 is CASSLAGQPYEQYF. CDR3 in DNA: TGTGCCAGCAGCTTGGCAGGACAACCCTACGAGCAGTACTTC.

This rearrangement joins TRBV5-8 to TRBJ1-1; D is unresolved. V was clipped by 3 bases and J by 7 bases, with 13 bases between them. The germline gives CDR1 SGHTS, CDR2 YDEGEE. This CDR3 is 13 amino acids long. The CDR3 spells CASSSVFEGEAFF. CDR3 bases: TGTGCCAGCAGCTCTGTCTTCGAGGGTGAAGCTTTCTTT.

The rearrangement links TRBV18 to TRBJ1-1; TRBD1 matches 11 bases. CDR3 length equals 16 residues. With 4 bases clipped from V and 2 bases from J, the junction kept 6 bases outside the gene matches. Germline V gene data show CDR1 as KGHSH and CDR2 as LQKENI. The CDR3 region has the DNA TGTGCCAGCTCACACCGGGACAGGGGGTTTAACACTGAAGCTTTCTTT. Its protein product is CASSHRDRGFNTEAFF.

The chain carries TRBV27 and TRBJ2-6; TRBD1 is a possible D gene (5 bases). V lost 2 bases, J lost 0 bases, and 11 bases lay in between. Germline-derived CDR1 and CDR2 are MNHEY and SMNVEV (reference sequence). There are 17 residues in the CDR3. CDR3 bases: TGTGCCAGCAGTTTAAGGGCAGGGTCCTCTGGGGCCAACGTCCTGACTTTC. The encoded protein is CASSLRAGSSGANVLTF.

This chain joins TRBV6-5 and TRBJ2-5, with a weak D call TRBD2 (6 bases). V was shortened by 5 bases and J by 4 bases, with 14 bases between the two germline ends. CDR3 length: 14 residues. The germline gives CDR1 MNHEY, CDR2 SVGAGI. Here the CDR3 reads CASSQPGVPETQYF. The CDR3 DNA sequence: TGTGCCAGCAGTCAACCGGGAGTACCAGAGACCCAGTACTTC.

The chain recombines TRBV5-8 with TRBJ1-1; perhaps TRBD1 as D (5 bases). The CDR3 is made up of 15 amino acids. Germline lookup yields CDR1 SGHTS and CDR2 YDEGEE. Trimming left V 1 base short and J 1 base short, with 11 bases between. The CDR3 region has the DNA TGTGCCAGCAGCTTGAGGGGCGGGGGGAACACTGAAGCTTTCTTT. Its protein product is CASSLRGGGNTEAFF.

The rearrangement joins TRBV7-2 to TRBJ1-1; D gene unclear. Germline-derived CDR1 and CDR2 are SGHTA and FQGNSA. This CDR3 is 11 amino acids long. Trimming removed 6 bases at V and 11 bases at J, with 13 bases between. The CDR3 here is CASSLISFAFF. CDR3 bases: TGTGCCAGCAGTTTAATCAGTTTTGCTTTCTTT.

This chain connects TRBV4-3 to TRBJ1-6, with TRBD1 as a possible D gene (5 bases). There are 15 residues in the CDR3. Germline V gives CDR1 LGHNA, CDR2 YSLEER. V was trimmed by 0 bases and J by 8 bases, leaving 11 bases between them. The CDR3 DNA follows: TGCGCCAGCAGCCAAGATAGCGCAGGGTATTCACCCCTCCACTTT. Protein sequence: CASSQDSAGYSPLHF.

This rearrangement joins TRBV18 to TRBJ2-3; D is unclear. V was trimmed by 0 bases and J by 5 bases, leaving 12 bases between them. The CDR3 covers 15 residues. Germline-derived CDR1 and CDR2 are KGHSH and LQKENI. The CDR3: CASSPPVSSGDTQYF. CDR3 nucleotide sequence: TGTGCCAGCTCACCACCGGTTAGCTCTGGAGATACGCAGTATTTT.

The CDR3 loop reads CASSLYSGSSYNEQFF. The CDR3 DNA is TGTGCCAGCAGTTTATATAGCGGGAGCTCCTACAATGAGCAGTTCTTC. The J gene is TRBJ2-1, the V gene TRBV28; 9 bases match TRBD2. The CDR3 spans 16 residues. With 1 base clipped from V and 0 bases from J, the junction kept 1 base outside the gene matches. The germline gives CDR1 MDHEN, CDR2 SYDVKM.

The J gene is TRBJ2-7, the V gene TRBV29-1; 9 nucleotides match TRBD1. The V gene's germline CDR1 is SQVTM and CDR2 ANQGSEA. The V segment lost 4 bases and the J segment 4 bases; nucleotides outside the gene matches: 8. The CDR3 extends over 14 amino acids. CDR3 in amino acids: CSVGKGQGYYEQYF. CDR3 nucleotide sequence: TGCAGCGTTGGCAAGGGACAGGGATATTACGAGCAGTACTTC.

The chain joins TRBV29-1 to TRBJ1-1; D call uncertain. CDR1 and CDR2 from the germline V gene are SQVTM and ANQGSEA. Trimming stripped 4 bases from V and 1 base from J, with 10 bases between. The CDR3 covers 13 residues. The CDR3 coding sequence is TGCAGCGTTGCGGAAGGTACGAACACTGAAGCTTTCTTT. This sequence encodes CSVAEGTNTEAFF. Filled out from reference TRBV29-1 and TRBJ1-1, the complete variable domain reads SAVISQKPSRDICQRGTSLTIQCQVDSQVTMMFWYRQQPGQSLTLIATANQGSEATYESGFVIDKFPISRPNLTFSTLTVSNMSPEDSSIYLCSVAEGTNTEAFFGQGTRLTVV.

The chain couples TRBV5-1 to TRBJ2-3, with TRBD2 as a possible D gene (6 bases). Trimming pared 5 bases from V and 3 bases from J, leaving 10 bases between. The length of the CDR3 is 13 residues. Germline CDR1 and CDR2: SGHRS and YFSETQ. CDR3 loop: CASSSSVTDTQYF. The CDR3 bases are TGCGCCAGCAGTTCTAGCGTTACAGATACGCAGTATTTT. Complete variable domain (other parts from reference TRBV5-1 and TRBJ2-3): KAGVTQTPRYLIKTRGQQVTLSCSPISGHRSVSWYQQTPGQGLQFLFEYFSETQRNKGNFPGRFSGRQFSNSRSEMNVSTLELGDSALYLCASSSSVTDTQYFGPGTRLTVL.

This clone was detected only a few times. This chain connects TRBV6-5 to TRBJ2-2, with TRBD2 identical over 7 bases. Germline loops: CDR1 MNHEY, CDR2 SVGAGI. The CDR3 has 15 residues. Trimming cost V 6 bases and J 2 bases; bases outside gene matches: 6. This CDR3 reads CASSLGTTNTGELFF. CDR3 bases: TGTGCCAGCAGCCTCGGGACTACTAACACCGGGGAGCTGTTTTTT.

J is TRBJ1-3 and V is TRBV10-3, with D maybe TRBD1 (5 bases). Per germline, CDR1 ENHRY and CDR2 SYGVKD. V was clipped by 6 bases and J by 0 bases, with 9 bases between them. The CDR3 is 14 residues long. In nucleotides, the CDR3 is TGTGCCATCAGGACGGACATCTCTGGAAACACCATATATTTT. Protein sequence: CAIRTDISGNTIYF.

The chain recombines TRBV18 with TRBJ2-2, with 7 nucleotides matching TRBD2. Trimming took 3 bases from V and 7 from J; bases not matched to a gene: 8. Germline assignment: CDR1 KGHSH and CDR2 LQKENI. The CDR3 has 15 amino acids. For the CDR3, the DNA is TGTGCCAGCTCACCGGGACTACCCTCGAGCGGGGAGCTGTTTTTT. It yields the protein CASSPGLPSSGELFF.

In this sample, this clone turned up once. V gene TRBV5-1 combines with J gene TRBJ2-3, with D unresolved. V lost 3 bases to trimming and J lost 6 bases, with 8 bases between them. CDR3 length: 12 residues. Germline values: CDR1 SGHRS, CDR2 YFSETQ. The CDR3 loop is CASSSNGDTQYF. The CDR3 DNA is TGCGCCAGCAGCTCCAATGGGGATACGCAGTATTTT.

J is TRBJ1-2 and V is TRBV6-1; 7 bases align to TRBD1. Germline trimming cut 3 bases from V and 2 bases from J; bases unmatched to any gene: 9. This CDR3 spans 16 amino acids. CDR1 and CDR2 from the germline V gene are MNHNS and SASEGT. This chain's CDR3 is CASSEATGRVNYGYTF. The CDR3 region has the DNA TGTGCCAGCAGTGAGGCGACAGGGAGAGTAAACTATGGCTACACCTTC.

The chain couples TRBV19 to TRBJ1-4; the D is unclear. The CDR3 runs 13 residues. V was trimmed by 6 bases and J by 4 bases, leaving 9 bases between them. The germline CDR1 and CDR2 sequences are LNHDA and SQIVND (reference sequence). DNA for the CDR3: TGTGCCAGTAGACTGACATATAATGAAAAACTGTTTTTT. Encoded protein: CASRLTYNEKLFF.

This rearrangement joins TRBV18 to TRBJ2-1; 12 nucleotides match TRBD2. From germline, CDR1 is KGHSH and CDR2 LQKENI. The CDR3 totals 16 residues. The V and J ends lost 2 bases and 1 base, in that order; junction bases with no gene match: 0. The CDR3 spells CASSPTSGGSYNEQFF. DNA of the CDR3: TGTGCCAGCTCACCAACTAGCGGGGGGTCCTACAATGAGCAGTTCTTC.

The chain combines TRBV30 with TRBJ2-7; a weak D match, TRBD1 (6 bases). In germline, CDR1 is GTSNPN, CDR2 SVGIG (reference sequence). Trimming shortened V by 5 bases and J by 1 base, and 12 bases separated the two germline ends. The CDR3 covers 13 residues. DNA for the CDR3: TGTGCCTGGGGTATACAGGGTTCCTACGAGCAGTACTTC. This encodes CAWGIQGSYEQYF.

The genes are TRBV6-6 and TRBJ2-7, with D possibly being TRBD1 or TRBD2 (5 bases each). Per germline, CDR1 MNHNY and CDR2 SVGAGI (reference sequence). The ends were cut back, 8 bases at V and 2 bases at J, with 13 bases in the middle. CDR3 length equals 13 residues. The CDR3 bases are TGTGCCAGCGCCCGGGACCTCACCTACGAGCAGTACTTC. Protein: CASARDLTYEQYF.

This clone was counted only a few times. This sequence joins TRBV6-4 and TRBJ1-1; no firm D call. Germline V gene data show CDR1 as MRHNA and CDR2 as SNTAGT. Trimming removed 0 bases at V and 8 bases at J, with 7 bases between. The CDR3 runs 12 residues. In DNA form, the CDR3 reads TGTGCCAGCAGTGACTCTTTGGGAGAAGCTTTCTTT. Protein: CASSDSLGEAFF.

The chain couples TRBV7-2 to TRBJ2-7; D may be TRBD2 (5 bases). V dropped 2 bases and J dropped 1 base, with 9 bases sitting between them. CDR3 size: 14 residues. CDR1 SGHTA and CDR2 FQGNSA come from the germline V gene. CDR3 sequence reads: CASSLYTGSYEQYF. CDR3 nucleotide sequence: TGTGCCAGCAGCTTATATACGGGATCCTACGAGCAGTACTTC.

This clone was recorded once. The gene calls are TRBV4-3 and TRBJ2-5; a possible D gene is TRBD2 (6 bases). This CDR3 has 16 residues. Trimming removed 0 bases at V and 5 bases at J, with 16 bases between. Germline V gene lookup returns CDR1 LGHNA and CDR2 YSLEER. The DNA for the CDR3 is TGCGCCAGCAGCCAAGATATCGGGGCGGGGCGGGAGACCCAGTACTTC. It encodes CASSQDIGAGRETQYF.